One and the same sample provided the 15 T cell receptor beta chains below, sequenced in a study of vaccination and CD4 T cells after COVID-19. The Oncomine TCR Beta short-read assay generated sequence data from the DNA of cultured CD4+ T cells. From the PCR reads, TCRdb called clonotypes with MiXCR, one entry per CDR3 protein. The sample contains about 16,000 distinct CDR3 sequences, about half of which appear only once. Time point: late sampling 161 to 241 days after vaccination in a few convalescent patients. Treatment given: approximately 11-day PBMC culture with coronavirus spike peptide pools or control peptides (ViraFEST assay). Antigens of these TCRs are unknown. The sequenced sample was CD4+ T cells from blood, cultured in vitro, obtained about 7 months after SARS-CoV-2 vaccination. These receptors all stem from a human donor who had recovered from COVID-19.

The CDR3 here is CASSPRLHTTQETQYF. In DNA form, the CDR3 reads TGTGCCAGCAGCCCACGACTACATACGACACAAGAGACCCAGTACTTC. J is TRBJ2-5 and V is TRBV7-9, with D perhaps matching TRBD2 (5 bases). Deletions cut 5 bases from V and 2 bases from J, with 18 bases between. There are 16 residues in the CDR3. Germline loops: CDR1 SEHNR, CDR2 FQNEAQ (reference sequence). Complete variable domain (other parts from reference TRBV7-9 and TRBJ2-5): DTGVSQNPRHKITKRGQNVTFRCDPISEHNRLYWYRQTLGQGPEFLTYFQNEAQLEKSRLLSDRFSAERPKGSFSTLEIQRTEQGDSAMYLCASSPRLHTTQETQYFGPGTRLLVL.

This clonotype was recorded a few times. The chain is built from TRBV20-1 and TRBJ1-1, with D hard to call. The CDR3 extends over 11 amino acids. The V end was cut by 6 bases, the J end by 2 bases, with 7 bases between. Germline V gives CDR1 DFQATT, CDR2 SNEGSKA (reference sequence). For the CDR3, the DNA is TGCAGTGCATCAACTAACACTGAAGCTTTCTTT. It translates to CSASTNTEAFF.

The chain joins TRBV4-2 to TRBJ2-5; 7 nucleotides match TRBD1. The CDR3 has 14 amino acids. V lost 3 bases, J lost 0 bases, and 1 base stayed unmatched. Germline loops: CDR1 LGHNA, CDR2 YNFKEQ. The CDR3 region has the DNA TGTGCCAGCAGCCAGGGACAGCACCAAGAGACCCAGTACTTC. Amino acids: CASSQGQHQETQYF.

This clonotype was counted between two and nine times. V is TRBV7-9 and J is TRBJ2-5; D is perhaps TRBD1 or TRBD2 (5 bases each). Germline V gene lookup returns CDR1 SEHNR and CDR2 FQNEAQ (reference sequence). The length of the CDR3 is 15 residues. Trimming left V 1 base short and J 1 base short, with 10 bases between. This CDR3 reads CASSLETGAQETQYF. DNA for the CDR3: TGTGCCAGCAGCTTAGAGACCGGGGCCCAAGAGACCCAGTACTTC.

The gene calls are TRBV5-1 and TRBJ2-7; TRBD2 might be the D (6 bases). The CDR3 spans 16 residues. The V gene lost 3 bases and the J gene lost 2 bases, with 18 bases spanning the gap. The germline CDR1 and CDR2 sequences are SGHRS and YFSETQ. DNA for the CDR3: TGCGCCAGCAGCTCCGGGACGGGGGACGGGGCCTACGAGCAGTACTTC. Protein product: CASSSGTGDGAYEQYF.

This chain links TRBV20-1 with TRBJ2-3; perhaps D is TRBD1 or TRBD2 (5 bases each). Germline values: CDR1 DFQATT, CDR2 SNEGSKA (reference sequence). V was pared by 6 bases and J by 0 bases, with 16 bases between. The CDR3 covers 15 residues. This CDR3 is CSAQRGETSTDTQYF. The CDR3 DNA is TGCAGTGCCCAGAGAGGGGAAACTAGCACAGATACGCAGTATTTT.

The chain has TRBV7-2 and TRBJ1-3; D unclear. V lost 1 base and J 7 bases, leaving 17 bases between the germline ends. Germline V gene lookup returns CDR1 SGHTA and CDR2 FQGNSA. The CDR3 has 16 amino acids. This CDR3 reads CASSLGAVGLLNTIYF. The CDR3 coding sequence is TGTGCCAGCAGCTTAGGAGCAGTAGGCCTCCTCAACACCATATATTTT.

The chain links TRBV29-1 to TRBJ2-5; D may be TRBD2 (6 bases). Germline V gene sequence: CDR1 SQVTM, CDR2 ANQGSEA. CDR3 size: 16 residues. Trimming stripped 8 bases from V and 0 bases from J, with 22 bases between. The CDR3: CSSPGDGQANQETQYF. In DNA, the CDR3 is TGCAGCTCCCCGGGGGACGGTCAGGCGAACCAAGAGACCCAGTACTTC.

The rearrangement uses TRBV19 and TRBJ1-5; D remains unclear. Trimming removed 4 bases from V and 0 bases from J, with 16 bases in between. CDR1 is LNHDA and CDR2 is SQIVND in the germline V gene (reference sequence). The CDR3 covers 17 residues. CDR3 in DNA: TGTGCCAGTAGTACCATCAGGACGGCTAATAGCAATCAGCCCCAGCATTTT. This codes for CASSTIRTANSNQPQHF.

This rearrangement joins TRBV7-2 to TRBJ2-3, with a weak D call TRBD2 (5 bases). The CDR3 runs to 17 residues. Trimming stripped 10 bases from V and 0 bases from J, with 23 bases between. Germline CDR1 reads SGHTA; CDR2 reads FQGNSA. The chain's CDR3 is CATSDLPTSPSTDTQYF. CDR3 nucleotide sequence: TGTGCCACCAGTGATTTGCCTACTAGTCCAAGCACAGATACGCAGTATTTT. Supplemented by reference TRBV7-2 and TRBJ2-3, the full variable domain reads GAGVSQSPSNKVTEKGKDVELRCDPISGHTALYWYRQSLGQGLEFLIYFQGNSAPDKSGLPSDRFSAERTGGSVSTLTIQRTQQEDSAVYLCATSDLPTSPSTDTQYFGPGTRLTVL.

V usage is TRBV7-2 and J usage is TRBJ2-3; D ambiguous. CDR1 is SGHTA and CDR2 is FQGNSA in the germline V gene. The CDR3 covers 12 residues. The V end was cut by 8 bases, the J end by 3 bases, with 9 bases between. CDR3 DNA: TGTGCCAGCGGGCTGAAAACAGATACGCAGTATTTT. It translates to CASGLKTDTQYF. Filled out from reference TRBV7-2 and TRBJ2-3, the complete variable domain reads GAGVSQSPSNKVTEKGKDVELRCDPISGHTALYWYRQSLGQGLEFLIYFQGNSAPDKSGLPSDRFSAERTGGSVSTLTIQRTQQEDSAVYLCASGLKTDTQYFGPGTRLTVL.

This clonotype has only a few counts. The chain couples TRBV27 to TRBJ1-6, with 8 positions matching TRBD1. The CDR3 runs 19 residues. The junction had 13 bases not matched to a gene; V was cut back by 6 bases and J by 0 bases. Germline V gene data show CDR1 as MNHEY and CDR2 as SMNVEV (reference sequence). CDR3 nucleotide sequence: TGTGCCAGCAGCCTGAATATTCCAGGGGGCAGCTCCTATAATTCACCCCTCCACTTT. Translated, it gives CASSLNIPGGSSYNSPLHF.

The chain recombines TRBV29-1 with TRBJ1-1, with D unclear. The CDR3 runs 13 residues. The germline gives CDR1 SQVTM, CDR2 ANQGSEA. Trimming stripped 4 bases from V and 4 bases from J, with 13 bases between. CDR3 bases: TGCAGCGTTGTCTTGGGGAAGGGCACTGAAGCTTTCTTT. Translation: CSVVLGKGTEAFF.

The chain links TRBV4-1 to TRBJ1-5, with 9 bases that match TRBD1. The CDR3 consists of 16 residues. CDR1 is MGHRA and CDR2 is YSYEKL in the germline V gene. V shed 0 bases and J 7 bases; nucleotides not matched to a gene: 7. CDR3 protein: CASSQDRGQGRQPQHF. CDR3 coding DNA: TGCGCCAGCAGCCAAGATCGGGGACAGGGTAGGCAGCCCCAGCATTTT.

This chain links TRBV20-1 with TRBJ2-5; TRBD2 matches 9 bases. Losses at the gene ends were 6 bases for V and 3 bases for J; bases not matched to a gene: 8. The CDR3 is 14 residues long. From germline, CDR1 is DFQATT and CDR2 SNEGSKA (reference sequence). The CDR3 nucleotides read TGCAGTGCGCCGGGACTAGCTCATGAAGAGACCCAGTACTTC. It specifies CSAPGLAHEETQYF.